This entry lists 31 T cell receptor beta chains sequenced from one sample in a study of human T cells and chemical hapten exposure. Each CDR3 protein is one row after TCRdb ran MiXCR on the RACE reads. The repertoire holds roughly 60,000 distinct CDR3 sequences, about an eighth seen once, with around 2.4% in the top ten. Time point meaning: patch test 3, about 24 weeks after DPC sensitization. Described treatment: therapeutic diphenylcyclopropenone sensitization with weekly scalp DPC. The sample consisted of whole blood, taken in connection with sensitization to the hapten diphenylcyclopropenone (DPC). The receptors were sampled from a man younger than 40 with alopecia areata. Some clones in this sample may be carry-over from other donors' samples.

This clonotype was seen ten or more times. V is TRBV28 and J is TRBJ1-1; D call uncertain. Trimming shortened V by 4 bases and J by 4 bases, and 13 bases separated the two germline ends. The germline CDR1 and CDR2 sequences are MDHEN and SYDVKM. CDR3 length equals 14 residues. CDR3 nucleotides: TGTGCCAGCAGTTCCCCAGGCCAATTCACTGAAGCTTTCTTT. It specifies CASSSPGQFTEAFF.

There are many counts of this clonotype. This chain connects TRBV21-1 to TRBJ1-5; the table gives TRBD1 as D, unverified against the DNA. TRBV21-1 is a pseudogene segment. This CDR3 region has 16 residues. Here the CDR3 DNA reads TGTGCCAGCAGCAAAGAACGACCAGGGACAAATCAGCCCCAGCATTTT. This encodes CASSKERPGTNQPQHF.

The CDR3 loop is CSVFDLNTEAFF. CDR3 DNA: TGCAGCGTTTTCGACTTGAACACTGAAGCTTTCTTT. The V and J genes are TRBV29-1 and TRBJ1-1; no reliable D call. This CDR3 has 12 amino acids. Between the trimmed V and J ends, which lost 5 bases and 0 bases, there was a span of 7 bases. Germline CDR1 is SQVTM and CDR2 is ANQGSEA. Looking up the rest from reference TRBV29-1 and TRBJ1-1 gives the full variable domain: SAVISQKPSRDICQRGTSLTIQCQVDSQVTMMFWYRQQPGQSLTLIATANQGSEATYESGFVIDKFPISRPNLTFSTLTVSNMSPEDSSIYLCSVFDLNTEAFFGQGTRLTVV.

At least ten counts were recorded for this clonotype. The J gene is TRBJ2-5, the V gene TRBV9; D may be TRBD1 (6 bases). The V end lost 0 bases, the J end lost 1 base, and 10 bases lay between the germline ends. The CDR3 consists of 15 residues. Per germline, CDR1 SGDLS and CDR2 YYNGEE. CDR3 amino acids: CASSVAGGPQETQYF. The CDR3 DNA sequence: TGTGCCAGCAGCGTAGCTGGGGGCCCCCAAGAGACCCAGTACTTC.

This clonotype has just a few counts. V and J are TRBV27 and TRBJ2-7, with 9 bases aligning to TRBD1. The V segment lost 6 bases and the J segment 2 bases; nucleotides outside the gene matches: 11. The CDR3 is 16 amino acids. Germline lookup yields CDR1 MNHEY and CDR2 SMNVEV (reference sequence). CDR3 DNA sequence: TGTGCCAGCAGCAACGCCCGGACAGGGGAAGCCTACGAGCAGTACTTC. It yields the protein CASSNARTGEAYEQYF.

This clonotype was detected only a few times. The V gene is TRBV9, the J gene TRBJ2-3, with a possible D match to TRBD1 (5 bases). The V gene lost 4 bases and the J gene lost 9 bases, with 9 bases spanning the gap. The CDR3 has 11 amino acids. Germline V gene data show CDR1 as SGDLS and CDR2 as YYNGEE. CDR3 sequence reads: CASSKGETQYF. DNA of the CDR3: TGTGCCAGCAGCAAAGGGGAAACGCAGTATTTT.

V gene TRBV6-2 or TRBV6-3 combines with J gene TRBJ1-5; D unclear. From germline, CDR1 is MNHEY and CDR2 SVGEGT. The CDR3 has 13 amino acids. The ends were cut back, 4 bases at V and 4 bases at J, with 8 bases in the middle. In DNA form, the CDR3 reads TGTGCCAGCAGTTGGAGGGATAATCAGCCCCAGCATTTT. Its translation is CASSWRDNQPQHF.

The chain couples TRBV24-1 to TRBJ2-2; the match to TRBD1 covers 9 bases. The J segment lost 4 bases and the V segment lost 3 bases, leaving 5 bases of the junction unmatched. Germline V CDR1 and CDR2: KGHDR, SFDVKD. This CDR3 has 16 amino acids. The CDR3 DNA sequence: TGTGCCACCAGTGATAGGGACAGGGTCGGCACCGGGGAGCTGTTTTTT. It is translated as CATSDRDRVGTGELFF.

Ten or more counts support this clonotype. V gene TRBV20-1 combines with J gene TRBJ1-4; no clear D gene. The CDR3 contains 18 residues. The germline gives CDR1 DFQATT, CDR2 SNEGSKA (reference sequence). The germline V and J ends were trimmed by 1 base and 1 base, with 19 bases remaining between them. CDR3 sequence: CSARARRGSKGTNEKLFF. In nucleotides, the CDR3 is TGCAGTGCTAGAGCCAGGCGTGGCAGTAAGGGAACTAATGAAAAACTGTTTTTT.

The table lists this clonotype with a few counts. The chain recombines TRBV5-5 with TRBJ1-2; a weak D match, TRBD1 (5 bases). The germline V and J ends were trimmed by 0 bases and 2 bases, with 17 bases remaining between them. Germline V gives CDR1 SGHKS, CDR2 YYEKEE (reference sequence). The CDR3 has 17 amino acids. CDR3 in amino acids: CASSLGSTAEDNYGYTF. The CDR3 DNA sequence: TGTGCCAGCAGCTTGGGATCGACAGCCGAGGACAACTATGGCTACACCTTC.

The sample holds many counts of this clonotype. V and J are TRBV5-1 and TRBJ2-1; the D gene could be TRBD1 or TRBD2 (5 bases each). Germline values: CDR1 SGHRS, CDR2 YFSETQ. Trimming stripped 5 bases from V and 0 bases from J, with 12 bases between. This CDR3 has 15 amino acids. In nucleotides, the CDR3 is TGCGCCAGCAGGCGTGCAGGGAGCTCCTACAATGAGCAGTTCTTC. Residues: CASRRAGSSYNEQFF.

This clonotype was recorded only once. CDR3 nucleotides: TGTGCCAGCAGCGTAGGGACAGTACAGAATGAGCAGTTCTTC. Its protein product is CASSVGTVQNEQFF. The J gene is TRBJ2-1, the V gene TRBV9; possible D gene TRBD1, 6 bases. The CDR3 is made up of 14 amino acids. V was shortened by 0 bases and J by 7 bases, with 11 bases between the two germline ends. CDR1 and CDR2 from the germline V gene are SGDLS and YYNGEE.

This clonotype was counted many times. This chain connects TRBV27 to TRBJ1-4, with D perhaps TRBD1 (6 bases). The V end lost 1 base, the J end lost 8 bases, and 11 bases lay between the germline ends. The CDR3 is made up of 14 amino acids. CDR1 is MNHEY, CDR2 SMNVEV, per germline (reference sequence). Here the CDR3 DNA reads TGTGCCAGCAGTTTATTCAGGGGTAGCGAAAAACTGTTTTTT. Amino acid sequence: CASSLFRGSEKLFF.

This clonotype was counted a few times. CDR3 amino acids: CASSTEGSVNNEQFF. Written as DNA, the CDR3 is TGTGCCAGCAGTACAGAAGGGTCCGTCAACAATGAGCAGTTCTTC. The chain links TRBV9 to TRBJ2-1; unclear D gene. The CDR3 runs to 15 residues. The ends were cut back, 5 bases at V and 5 bases at J, with 17 bases in the middle. Germline V lookup: CDR1 SGDLS, CDR2 YYNGEE.

This clonotype was seen many times. The chain has TRBV5-1 and TRBJ2-3; 7 positions match TRBD1. Germline V CDR1 and CDR2: SGHRS, YFSETQ. The J segment lost 2 bases and the V segment lost 0 bases, leaving 12 bases of the junction unmatched. The CDR3 sequence is 18 residues long. The CDR3 nucleotides read TGCGCCAGCAGCTTGGCCCGGGACAGCCGAGAGTACACAGATACGCAGTATTTT. Protein sequence: CASSLARDSREYTDTQYF.

There are a few counts of this clonotype. This rearrangement joins TRBV28 to TRBJ1-2; D unclear. The germline CDR1 and CDR2 sequences are MDHEN and SYDVKM. V lost 7 bases to trimming and J lost 8 bases, with 20 bases between them. The CDR3 covers 14 residues. The CDR3 DNA is TGTGCCAGCATCCCTGGAGACCGCCAATCCGGCTACACCTTC. Protein: CASIPGDRQSGYTF.

This clonotype was counted many times. The chain has TRBV5-4 and TRBJ2-1; 10 bases line up with TRBD2. The J segment lost 3 bases and the V segment lost 4 bases, leaving 4 bases of the junction unmatched. This CDR3 comprises 15 residues. CDR1 SGHNT and CDR2 YYREEE come from the germline V gene (reference sequence). CDR3 residues: CASSRTSGDYNEQFF. DNA of the CDR3: TGTGCCAGCAGCCGAACTAGCGGGGACTACAATGAGCAGTTCTTC.

With respect to this clonotype: The conserved phenylalanine or tryptophan is not found at the CDR3 terminus, so this likely reflects a read error. It is unclear where the CDR3 begins or ends on the DNA, so no DNA is shown, and the CDR3 is as TCRdb lists it. The chain links TRBV4-2 to TRBJ1-4. The CDR3 is made up of 14 amino acids, end residues included. Germline V gene sequence: CDR1 LGHNA, CDR2 YNFKEQ. The chain's CDR3 is CASSQDGHNEKLFL.

The V call is TRBV15, the J call TRBJ1-1; TRBD1 aligns across 7 bases. J gave up 2 bases and V 5 bases, and 5 bases lay outside the gene matches. CDR1 and CDR2 from the germline V gene are LNHNV and YYDKDF (reference sequence). The CDR3 covers 14 residues. The DNA for the CDR3 is TGTGCCACCAGCTGGGGGACAGTCAACACTGAAGCTTTCTTT. Its translation: CATSWGTVNTEAFF.

This clonotype occurred many times. This chain uses TRBV4-1 with TRBJ1-2, with D hard to call. V was trimmed by 0 bases and J by 2 bases, leaving 7 bases between them. Germline CDR1 is MGHRA and CDR2 is YSYEKL. CDR3 size: 14 residues. The DNA of the CDR3 is TGCGCCAGCAGCCAAGATGTCAGGAACTATGGCTACACCTTC. Its translation: CASSQDVRNYGYTF.

The rearrangement links TRBV11-2 to TRBJ2-7; D not certain. Germline V CDR1 and CDR2: SGHAT, FQNNGV. The CDR3 runs to 14 residues. The V gene lost 1 base and the J gene lost 0 bases, with 7 bases spanning the gap. Here the CDR3 DNA reads TGTGCCAGCAGCTTAGCAGATAGCTCCTACGAGCAGTACTTC. The encoded protein is CASSLADSSYEQYF.

This clonotype was recorded many times. The chain carries TRBV9 and TRBJ1-1; D remains ambiguous. CDR1 SGDLS and CDR2 YYNGEE come from the germline V gene. This CDR3 comprises 13 residues. Deletions cut 2 bases from V and 1 base from J, with 6 bases between. The CDR3 nucleotides read TGTGCCAGCAGCGTGACGCCGAACACTGAAGCTTTCTTT. It codes for CASSVTPNTEAFF. The full variable domain, its missing parts supplied by reference TRBV9 and TRBJ1-1, is DSGVTQTPKHLITATGQRVTLRCSPRSGDLSVYWYQQSLDQGLQFLIQYYNGEERAKGNILERFSAQQFPDLHSELNLSSLELGDSALYFCASSVTPNTEAFFGQGTRLTVV.

This clonotype has a count of ten or more. The V gene is TRBV18, the J gene TRBJ1-6, with D possibly matching TRBD1 (5 bases). CDR3 length: 16 residues. V lost 2 bases, J lost 8 bases, and 16 bases lay in between. CDR1 is KGHSH, CDR2 LQKENI, per germline. The CDR3 DNA reads TGTGCCAGCTCACCATTGGCGGGACTATGGGATTCACCCCTCCACTTT. Amino acids: CASSPLAGLWDSPLHF.

This clonotype appeared many times. V usage is TRBV20-1 and J usage is TRBJ1-2; weak D call: TRBD1 (6 bases). This CDR3 has 15 residues. Deletions cut 5 bases from V and 2 bases from J, with 18 bases between. The germline CDR1 and CDR2 sequences are DFQATT and SNEGSKA (reference sequence). DNA of the CDR3: TGCAGTGCTGGACCACAGGGAGGTGGGAACTATGGCTACACCTTC. Its translation is CSAGPQGGGNYGYTF.

The chain uses TRBV18 and TRBJ1-5; no reliable D call. The CDR3 is made up of 14 amino acids. Per the germline V gene, CDR1 is KGHSH and CDR2 is LQKENI. With 0 bases removed from V and 1 base from J, the gap between germline ends came to 4 bases. The CDR3 here is CASSPPNSNQPQHF. In DNA, the CDR3 is TGTGCCAGCTCACCACCGAACAGCAATCAGCCCCAGCATTTT.

This clonotype was observed a few times. V gene TRBV5-1 combines with J gene TRBJ2-2, with 11 bases aligning to TRBD1. Trimming removed 3 bases from V and 7 bases from J; junction bases left unmatched: 5. From germline, CDR1 is SGHRS and CDR2 YFSETQ. This CDR3 is built from 15 residues. The CDR3 coding sequence is TGCGCCAGCAGCTCTGGACAGGGGGCATTCGGGGAGCTGTTTTTT. This codes for CASSSGQGAFGELFF.

As DNA, the CDR3 is TGTGCCATCAGTGACCCGGGGGGCCGGAACTATGGCTACACCTTC. Translated, it gives CAISDPGGRNYGYTF. This chain links TRBV10-3 with TRBJ1-2; perhaps TRBD1 as D (6 bases). Germline-derived CDR1 and CDR2 are ENHRY and SYGVKD. The CDR3 is made up of 15 amino acids. The V end was cut by 3 bases, the J end by 2 bases, with 13 bases between.

This chain connects TRBV12-3 or TRBV12-4 to TRBJ1-6, with D perhaps TRBD1 (6 bases). The CDR3 spans 14 residues. V gave up 5 bases and J gave up 1 base, with 6 bases separating them. CDR3 sequence: CASSTGSYNSPLHF. CDR3 DNA sequence: TGTGCCAGCAGTACAGGGTCCTATAATTCACCCCTCCACTTT.

This clonotype was recorded at least ten times. The J gene is TRBJ2-5, the V gene TRBV18, with 8 bases matching TRBD1. Germline CDR1 is KGHSH and CDR2 is LQKENI. CDR3 size: 17 residues. The junction had 9 bases not matched to a gene; V was cut back by 3 bases and J by 0 bases. The CDR3 bases are TGTGCCAGCTCACCGCCACGCCCGGGACAGGACCAAGAGACCCAGTACTTC. It codes for CASSPPRPGQDQETQYF.

This clonotype has more than one count but fewer than ten. The chain recombines TRBV7-6 with TRBJ2-7; 7 bases agree with TRBD1. Trimming removed 0 bases from V and 5 bases from J; junction bases left unmatched: 7. From germline, CDR1 is SGHVS and CDR2 FNYEAQ. The CDR3 consists of 15 residues. The chain's CDR3 is CASSLAGQGDHEQYF. Written as DNA, the CDR3 is TGTGCCAGCAGCTTAGCGGGGCAGGGGGACCACGAGCAGTACTTC.

This clonotype was observed many times. The gene calls are TRBV12-3 or TRBV12-4 and TRBJ2-3; 10 bases agree with TRBD1. CDR3 length: 15 amino acids. With 6 bases clipped from V and 5 bases from J, the junction kept 8 bases outside the gene matches. CDR3 protein: CASRFDRGLRDTQYF. CDR3 DNA sequence: TGTGCCAGCAGATTCGACAGGGGGCTGAGAGATACGCAGTATTTT.